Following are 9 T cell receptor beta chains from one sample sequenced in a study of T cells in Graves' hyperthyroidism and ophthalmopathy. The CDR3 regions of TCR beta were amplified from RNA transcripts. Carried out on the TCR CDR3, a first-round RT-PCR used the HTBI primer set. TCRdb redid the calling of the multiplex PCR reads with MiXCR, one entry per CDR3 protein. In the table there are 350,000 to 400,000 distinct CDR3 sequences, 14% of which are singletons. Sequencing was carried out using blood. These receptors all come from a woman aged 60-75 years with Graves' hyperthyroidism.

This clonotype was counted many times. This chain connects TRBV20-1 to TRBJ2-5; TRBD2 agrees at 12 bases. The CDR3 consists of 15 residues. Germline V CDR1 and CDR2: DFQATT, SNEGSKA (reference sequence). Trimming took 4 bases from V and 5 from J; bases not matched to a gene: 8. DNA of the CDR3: TGCAGTGCTACCTCTAGCGGGAGGGCCGAGGAGACCCAGTACTTC. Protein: CSATSSGRAEETQYF.

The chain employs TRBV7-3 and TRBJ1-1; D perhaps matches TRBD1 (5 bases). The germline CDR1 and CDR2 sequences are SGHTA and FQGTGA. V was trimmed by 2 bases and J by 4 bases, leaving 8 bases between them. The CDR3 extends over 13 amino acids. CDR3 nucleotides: TGTGCCAGCAGCTTATGGGGGGGCACTGAAGCTTTCTTT. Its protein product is CASSLWGGTEAFF. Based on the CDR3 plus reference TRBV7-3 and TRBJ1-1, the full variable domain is GAGVSQTPSNKVTEKGKYVELRCDPISGHTALYWYRQSLGQGPEFLIYFQGTGAADDSGLPNDRFFAVRPEGSVSTLKIQRTERGDSAVYLCASSLWGGTEAFFGQGTRLTVV.

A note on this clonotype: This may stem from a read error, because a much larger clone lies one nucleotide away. The CDR3, as DNA: TGTGCCAGCAGGCAGGGACACCCGGGGGACTACGAGCAGTTCTTC. Translating it yields CASRQGHPGDYEQFF. The chain employs TRBV3-1 and TRBJ2-1; D perhaps matches TRBD2 (7 bases). This CDR3 region has 15 residues. CDR1 and CDR2 (germline): LGHDT, YNNKEL (reference sequence). Between the trimmed V and J ends, which lost 6 bases and 10 bases, there was a span of 22 bases.

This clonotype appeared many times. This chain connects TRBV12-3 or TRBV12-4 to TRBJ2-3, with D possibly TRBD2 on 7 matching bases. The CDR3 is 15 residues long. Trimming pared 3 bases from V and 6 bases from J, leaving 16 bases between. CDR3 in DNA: TGTGCCAGCAGTTTTGTGCGGGGGCTAGGGGATACGCAGTATTTT. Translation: CASSFVRGLGDTQYF.

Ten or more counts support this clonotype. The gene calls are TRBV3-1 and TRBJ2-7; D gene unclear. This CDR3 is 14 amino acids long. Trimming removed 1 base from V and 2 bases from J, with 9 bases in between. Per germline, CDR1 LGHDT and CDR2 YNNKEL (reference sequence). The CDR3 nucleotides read TGTGCCAGCAGCCAAGTCGGGTGGACCTACGAGCAGTACTTC. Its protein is CASSQVGWTYEQYF.

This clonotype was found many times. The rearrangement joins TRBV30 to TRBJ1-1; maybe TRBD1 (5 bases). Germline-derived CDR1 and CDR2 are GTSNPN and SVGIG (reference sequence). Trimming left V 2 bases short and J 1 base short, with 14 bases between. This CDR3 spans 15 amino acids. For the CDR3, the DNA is TGTGCCTGGAGTTTCCCTGGGACCCGGAACACTGAAGCTTTCTTT. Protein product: CAWSFPGTRNTEAFF.

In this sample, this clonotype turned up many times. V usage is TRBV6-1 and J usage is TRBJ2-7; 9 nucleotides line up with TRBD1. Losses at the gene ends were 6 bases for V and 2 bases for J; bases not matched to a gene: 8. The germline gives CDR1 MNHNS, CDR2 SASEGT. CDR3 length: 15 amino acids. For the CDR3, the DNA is TGTGCCAGCAGCACCGGGACAGGGTTCCCCTACGAGCAGTACTTC. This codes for CASSTGTGFPYEQYF.

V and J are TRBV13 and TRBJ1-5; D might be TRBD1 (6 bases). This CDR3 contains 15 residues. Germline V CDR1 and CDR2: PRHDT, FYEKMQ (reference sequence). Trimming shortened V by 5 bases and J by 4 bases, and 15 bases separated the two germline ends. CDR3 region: CASSPAEGVNQPQHF. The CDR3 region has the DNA TGTGCCAGCAGCCCCGCAGAGGGGGTGAATCAGCCCCAGCATTTT.

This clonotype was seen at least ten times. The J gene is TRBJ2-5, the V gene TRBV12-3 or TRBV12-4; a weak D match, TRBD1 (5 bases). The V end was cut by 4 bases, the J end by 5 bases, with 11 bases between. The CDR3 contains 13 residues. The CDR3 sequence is CASSSQVAETQYF. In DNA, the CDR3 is TGTGCCAGCAGTTCACAGGTTGCCGAGACCCAGTACTTC.